The present TCR beta chain was sequenced within a study of persistence of HIV-infected CD4 T cells. The wider study: Blood samples, up to about 200 mL, came from multiple time points, except two leukapheresis donors sampled once.

Study-wide results and caveats: CMV- and Gag-responding cells had lower TCRbeta richness than CD3/CD28-responding cells.

To note about this clone: No antigen is known for it.

This was the immunoSEQ version 4 assay in survey mode. Genomic DNA was diluted to 10 ng/uL, up to roughly 1 ug per sample. Measured with immunoSEQ multiplex PCR; TCRdb has only the in-frame clones, and not every one. The sample has 35,000 to 40,000 clones, roughly 80% seen once; the top ten hold approximately 1.6%. The V gene lost 2 bases and the J gene lost 2 bases, with 9 bases spanning the gap. The germline gives CDR1 SNHLY, CDR2 FYNNEI. This CDR3 region has 14 residues. Stimulation used about 9.5 ug/mL lysate from CMV-infected fibroblasts. CD40L-negative CD69-negative CD45RO-high memory CD4+ T cells were sorted as populations depleted of antigen-responding cells. PBMCs were depleted of CD8+ T cells before stimulation.

The sample was CD4+ T cells sorted from PBMCs after 18-hour stimulation, taken from a patient who received antiretroviral therapy. This chain connects TRBV2 to TRBJ1-1; the D is unclear. This sequence was found in an adult man with HIV who was CMV-seropositive. CDR3 bases: TGTGCCAGCAGTGAACCCGGAGACAACACTGAAGCTTTCTTT. Its translation is CASSEPGDNTEAFF.